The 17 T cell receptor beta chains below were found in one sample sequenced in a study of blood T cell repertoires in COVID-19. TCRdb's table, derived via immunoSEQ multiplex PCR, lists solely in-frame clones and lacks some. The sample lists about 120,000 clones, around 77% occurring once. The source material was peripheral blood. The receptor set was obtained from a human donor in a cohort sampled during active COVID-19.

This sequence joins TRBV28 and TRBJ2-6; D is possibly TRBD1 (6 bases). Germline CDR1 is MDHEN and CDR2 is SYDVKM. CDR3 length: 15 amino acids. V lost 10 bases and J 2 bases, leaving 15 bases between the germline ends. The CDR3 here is CATGTKPTGANVLTF. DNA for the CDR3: TGTGCCACCGGGACAAAGCCAACTGGGGCCAACGTCCTGACTTTC. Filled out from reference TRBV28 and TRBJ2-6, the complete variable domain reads DVKVTQSSRYLVKRTGEKVFLECVQDMDHENMFWYRQDPGLGLRLIYFSYDVKMKEKGDIPEGYSVSREKKERFSLILESASTNQTSMYLCATGTKPTGANVLTFGAGSRLTVL.

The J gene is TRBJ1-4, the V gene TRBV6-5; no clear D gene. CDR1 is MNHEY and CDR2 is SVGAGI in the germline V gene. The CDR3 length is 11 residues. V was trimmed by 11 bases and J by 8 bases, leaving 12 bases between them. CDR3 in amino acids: CAFQPGEKLFF. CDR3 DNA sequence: TGTGCCTTTCAACCGGGAGAAAAACTGTTTTTT.

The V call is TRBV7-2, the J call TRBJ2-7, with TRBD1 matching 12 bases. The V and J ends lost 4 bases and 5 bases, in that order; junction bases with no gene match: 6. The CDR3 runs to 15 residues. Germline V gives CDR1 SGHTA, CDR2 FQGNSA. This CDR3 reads CASSSWDRGLHEQYF. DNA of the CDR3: TGTGCCAGCAGCTCCTGGGACAGGGGGCTTCACGAGCAGTACTTC.

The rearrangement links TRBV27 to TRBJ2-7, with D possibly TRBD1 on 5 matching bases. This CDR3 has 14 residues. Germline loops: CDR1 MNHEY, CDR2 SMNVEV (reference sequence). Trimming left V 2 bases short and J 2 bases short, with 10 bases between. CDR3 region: CASSLIRGTYEQYF. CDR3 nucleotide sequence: TGTGCCAGCAGTTTAATAAGGGGAACCTACGAGCAGTACTTC.

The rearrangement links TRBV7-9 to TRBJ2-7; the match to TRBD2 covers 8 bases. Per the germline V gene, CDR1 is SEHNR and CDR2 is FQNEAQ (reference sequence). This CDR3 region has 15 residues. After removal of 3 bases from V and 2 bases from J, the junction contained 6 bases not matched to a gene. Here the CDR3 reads CASSFREGGAYEQYF. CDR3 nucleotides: TGTGCCAGCAGCTTTCGGGAGGGGGGTGCCTACGAGCAGTACTTC.

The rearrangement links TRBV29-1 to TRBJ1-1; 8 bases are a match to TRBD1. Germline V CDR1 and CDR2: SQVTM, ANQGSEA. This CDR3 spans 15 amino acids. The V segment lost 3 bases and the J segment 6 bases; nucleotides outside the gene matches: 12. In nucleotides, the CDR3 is TGCAGCGTTGAGACCCGACAGGGGTTTTTCGCTGAAGCTTTCTTT. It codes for CSVETRQGFFAEAFF.

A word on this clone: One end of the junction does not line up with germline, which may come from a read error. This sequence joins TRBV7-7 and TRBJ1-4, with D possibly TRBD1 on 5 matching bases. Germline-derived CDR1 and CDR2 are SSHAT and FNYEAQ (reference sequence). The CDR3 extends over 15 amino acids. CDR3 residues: CASSLGVGNEEKLFF. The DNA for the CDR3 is TGTGCTAGCAGCTTAGGGGTCGGGAATGAAGAAAAACTGTTTTTT. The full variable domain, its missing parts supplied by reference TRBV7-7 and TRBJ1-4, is GAGVSQSPRYKVTKRGQDVTLRCDPISSHATLYWYQQALGQGPEFLTYFNYEAQPDKSGLPSDRFSAERPEGSISTLTIQRTEQRDSAMYRCASSLGVGNEEKLFFGSGTQLSVL.

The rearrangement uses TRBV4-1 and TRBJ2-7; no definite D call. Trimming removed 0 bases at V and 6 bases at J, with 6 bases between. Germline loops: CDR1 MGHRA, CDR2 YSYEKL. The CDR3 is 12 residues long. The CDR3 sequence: CASSQDRSEQYF. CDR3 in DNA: TGCGCCAGCAGCCAAGATCGGAGCGAGCAGTACTTC.

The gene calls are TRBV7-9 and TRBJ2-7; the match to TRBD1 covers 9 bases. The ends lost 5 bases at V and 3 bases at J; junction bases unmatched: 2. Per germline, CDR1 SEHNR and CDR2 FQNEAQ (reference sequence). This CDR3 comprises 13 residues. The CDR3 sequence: CASSGTGIYEQYF. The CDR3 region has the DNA TGTGCCAGCAGCGGGACAGGGATCTACGAGCAGTACTTC.

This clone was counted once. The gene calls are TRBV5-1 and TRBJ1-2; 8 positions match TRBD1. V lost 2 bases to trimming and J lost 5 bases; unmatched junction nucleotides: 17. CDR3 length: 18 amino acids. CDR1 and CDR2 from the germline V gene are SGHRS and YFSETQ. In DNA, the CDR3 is TGCGCCAGCAGCTTATTCCCTATGGCCGGGACAGGACAATATGGCTACACCTTC. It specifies CASSLFPMAGTGQYGYTF.

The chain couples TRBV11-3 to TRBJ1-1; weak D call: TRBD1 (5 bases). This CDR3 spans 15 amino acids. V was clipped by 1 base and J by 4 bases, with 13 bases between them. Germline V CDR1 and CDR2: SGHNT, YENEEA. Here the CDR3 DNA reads TGTGCCAGCAGCTTAGGAGGCAGGGAGGGCACTGAAGCTTTCTTT. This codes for CASSLGGREGTEAFF.

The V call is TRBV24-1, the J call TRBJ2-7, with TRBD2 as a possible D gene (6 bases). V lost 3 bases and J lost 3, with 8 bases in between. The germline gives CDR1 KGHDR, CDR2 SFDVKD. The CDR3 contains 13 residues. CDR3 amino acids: CATSDNSGYEQYF. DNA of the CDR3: TGTGCCACCAGTGATAATAGCGGCTACGAGCAGTACTTC.

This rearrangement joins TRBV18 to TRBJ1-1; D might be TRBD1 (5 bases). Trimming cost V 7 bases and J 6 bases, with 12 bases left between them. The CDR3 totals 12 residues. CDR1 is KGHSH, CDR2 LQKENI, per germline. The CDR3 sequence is CASFPGYAEAFF. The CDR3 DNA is TGTGCCAGCTTCCCAGGGTACGCTGAAGCTTTCTTT. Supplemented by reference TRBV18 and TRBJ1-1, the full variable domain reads NAGVMQNPRHLVRRRGQEARLRCSPMKGHSHVYWYRQLPEEGLKFMVYLQKENIIDESGMPKERFSAEFPKEGPSILRIQQVVRGDSAAYFCASFPGYAEAFFGQGTRLTVV.

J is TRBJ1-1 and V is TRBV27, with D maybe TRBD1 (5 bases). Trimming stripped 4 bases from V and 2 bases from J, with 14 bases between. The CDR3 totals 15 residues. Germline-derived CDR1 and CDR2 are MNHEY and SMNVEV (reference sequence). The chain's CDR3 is CASSSIGGVNTEAFF. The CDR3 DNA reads TGTGCCAGCAGTTCAATCGGGGGTGTCAACACTGAAGCTTTCTTT.

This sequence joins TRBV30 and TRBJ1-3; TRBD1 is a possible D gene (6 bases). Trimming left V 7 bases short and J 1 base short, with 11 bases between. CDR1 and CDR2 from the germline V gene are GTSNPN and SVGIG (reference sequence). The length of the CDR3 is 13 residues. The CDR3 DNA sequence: TGTGCCTTCGGACAGACGTCTGGAAACACCATATATTTT. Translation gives CAFGQTSGNTIYF. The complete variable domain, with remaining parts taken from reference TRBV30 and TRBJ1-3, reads SQTIHQWPATLVQPVGSPLSLECTVEGTSNPNLYWYRQAAGRGLQLLFYSVGIGQISSEVPQNLSASRPQDRQFILSSKKLLLSDSGFYLCAFGQTSGNTIYFGEGSWLTVV.

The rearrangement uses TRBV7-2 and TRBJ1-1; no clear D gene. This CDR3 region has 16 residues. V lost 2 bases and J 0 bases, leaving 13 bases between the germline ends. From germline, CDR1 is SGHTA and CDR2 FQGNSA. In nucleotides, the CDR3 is TGTGCCAGCAGCTTACAGGCAGGACTTATGAACACTGAAGCTTTCTTT. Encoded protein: CASSLQAGLMNTEAFF.

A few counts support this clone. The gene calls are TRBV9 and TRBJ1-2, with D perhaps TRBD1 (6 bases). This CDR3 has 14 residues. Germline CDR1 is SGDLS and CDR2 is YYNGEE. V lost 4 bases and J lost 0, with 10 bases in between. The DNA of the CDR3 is TGTGCCAGCAGCCTACAGGGAACTAACTATGGCTACACCTTC. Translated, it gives CASSLQGTNYGYTF.